These 9 T cell receptor beta chains were sequenced from one sample in a study of beta chain features in type 1 diabetes. The isolated RNA, all of it, was reverse transcribed, so expressed TCRB transcripts were what got sequenced. Data came from immunoSEQ multiplex PCR; TCRdb stores just in-frame clones and leaves some out. This sample has 330,000 or so clones, with roughly 15% found just once. Sequences were obtained from central memory CD4+ T cells from blood. The receptors come from a man younger than 40 in good health.

The V gene is TRBV2, the J gene TRBJ2-3, with a weak D call TRBD2 (6 bases). CDR3 length: 14 residues. Trimming stripped 5 bases from V and 2 bases from J, with 11 bases between. Germline loops: CDR1 SNHLY, CDR2 FYNNEI. This chain's CDR3 is CASSYSGNTDTQYF. CDR3 DNA: TGTGCCAGCAGTTATAGCGGTAACACAGATACGCAGTATTTT.

This clone has just a few counts. V gene TRBV2 combines with J gene TRBJ2-1, with 9 positions matching TRBD2. With 7 bases clipped from V and 6 bases from J, the junction kept 10 bases outside the gene matches. Germline V CDR1 and CDR2: SNHLY, FYNNEI. This CDR3 is 15 amino acids long. CDR3 protein: CASKEETSGVNEQFF. The CDR3, as DNA: TGTGCCAGCAAAGAAGAGACTAGCGGAGTCAATGAGCAGTTCTTC.

This chain links TRBV18 with TRBJ1-2; D is perhaps TRBD1 (5 bases). The CDR3 is 14 residues long. V lost 2 bases to trimming and J lost 3 bases, with 10 bases between them. Germline-derived CDR1 and CDR2 are KGHSH and LQKENI. The CDR3 reads CASSPSGTDYGYTF. CDR3 sequence (DNA): TGTGCCAGCTCACCATCCGGGACGGACTATGGCTACACCTTC.

In DNA, the CDR3 is TGTGCCAGCAGTTACGGAGGGACTAGCGGAAGAGAGACCCAGTACTTC. It yields the protein CASSYGGTSGRETQYF. The chain links TRBV27 to TRBJ2-5; 11 positions agree with TRBD2. The CDR3 covers 16 residues. Germline CDR1 MNHEY, CDR2 SMNVEV (reference sequence). After removal of 4 bases from V and 4 bases from J, the junction contained 8 bases not matched to a gene.

This chain links TRBV19 with TRBJ2-1; D unclear. This CDR3 comprises 12 residues. Looked up from germline, CDR1 is LNHDA and CDR2 is SQIVND (reference sequence). Trimming cost V 8 bases and J 5 bases, with 10 bases left between them. CDR3 amino acids: CASGPQNNEQFF. The CDR3 DNA reads as TGTGCCAGTGGACCCCAAAACAATGAGCAGTTCTTC.

This clone occurred a few times. The chain links TRBV5-6 to TRBJ2-1, with D unresolved. Trimming took off 4 bases at V and 10 bases at J, with 9 bases between the two ends. This CDR3 spans 11 amino acids. The V gene's germline CDR1 is SGHDT and CDR2 YYEEEE. As DNA, the CDR3 is TGTGCCAGCAGCCAGGATACGGAGCAGTTCTTC. Translation: CASSQDTEQFF.

The rearrangement joins TRBV6-1 to TRBJ1-1; TRBD1 matches 10 bases. CDR1 is MNHNS and CDR2 is SASEGT in the germline V gene. The V gene end was trimmed by 11 bases and the J gene end by 12 bases; junction bases not matched to a gene: 15. The CDR3 has 13 amino acids. Written as DNA, the CDR3 is TGTGCCTCCAACTTCCGGGACAGGGGTATAACTTTCTTT. It translates to CASNFRDRGITFF.

The V gene is TRBV9, the J gene TRBJ2-5, with 7 nucleotides matching TRBD2. V shed 4 bases, J shed 5 bases, and the junction held 8 bases outside the gene matches. Germline CDR1 is SGDLS and CDR2 is YYNGEE. The CDR3 is made up of 14 amino acids. This CDR3 is CASSPSGTKETQYF. The CDR3 nucleotides are TGTGCCAGCAGCCCCAGCGGGACGAAGGAGACCCAGTACTTC. Supplemented by reference TRBV9 and TRBJ2-5, the full variable domain reads DSGVTQTPKHLITATGQRVTLRCSPRSGDLSVYWYQQSLDQGLQFLIQYYNGEERAKGNILERFSAQQFPDLHSELNLSSLELGDSALYFCASSPSGTKETQYFGPGTRLLVL.

The J gene is TRBJ1-5, the V gene TRBV7-8; 7 bases align to TRBD1. This CDR3 is built from 13 residues. The trim removed 3 bases at V and 7 bases at J, leaving 3 bases unmatched. Germline V gene data show CDR1 as SGHVS and CDR2 as FQNEAQ. The CDR3 DNA reads TGTGCCAGCAGCTTCCAAGGGGGCCAGCCCCAGCATTTT. It codes for CASSFQGGQPQHF.